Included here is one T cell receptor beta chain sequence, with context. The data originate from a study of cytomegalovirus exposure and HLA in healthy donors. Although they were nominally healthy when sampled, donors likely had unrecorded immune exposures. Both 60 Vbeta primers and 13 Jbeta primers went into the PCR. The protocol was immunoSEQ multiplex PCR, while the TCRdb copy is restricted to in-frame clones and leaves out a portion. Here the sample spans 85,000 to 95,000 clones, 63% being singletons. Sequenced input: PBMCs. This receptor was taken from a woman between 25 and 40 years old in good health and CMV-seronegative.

In DNA, the CDR3 is TGTGCCAGCAGCCCTCGGACTGGGGATGGCTACACCTTC. Protein product: CASSPRTGDGYTF. This chain links TRBV14 with TRBJ1-2; D is unclear. Per the germline V gene, CDR1 is SGHDN and CDR2 is FVKESK. The ends were cut back, 4 bases at V and 6 bases at J, with 12 bases in the middle. The CDR3 is made up of 13 amino acids.